This is a list of T cell receptor beta chains from one sample in a study of cytomegalovirus exposure and HLA in healthy donors. Sequencing used immunoSEQ multiplex PCR; TCRdb keeps in-frame clones, though not all of them. The sample consists of over 120,000 clones, roughly 79% of them appearing once. The sequenced sample was PBMCs. Receptor source: an older woman in good health and CMV-seropositive. Each CDR3 is given without its conserved first and last residue. Each record gives: V gene, CDR3 protein.

v_call: TRBV5-1; cdr3_aa: ASSLESAGYYEQY
v_call: TRBV30; cdr3_aa: AWSDSYGTGYGYT
v_call: TRBV7-3; cdr3_aa: ASSLGQDTGELF
v_call: TRBV2; cdr3_aa: ASQQGNDQPQH
v_call: TRBV4-1; cdr3_aa: ASSQSPGQGSGEQY
v_call: TRBV7-8; cdr3_aa: ASSSGEGSGNTIY
v_call: TRBV6-5; cdr3_aa: ASTFSATGPEKLF
v_call: TRBV7-2; cdr3_aa: ASSAQDASGGGEQY
v_call: TRBV19; cdr3_aa: ASSIKSPPSSNQPQH
v_call: TRBV5-1; cdr3_aa: ASSLRTGVLSTEAF
v_call: TRBV4-1; cdr3_aa: ASSQDRMGLATEQF
v_call: TRBV4-1; cdr3_aa: ASSLGQTYEQY
v_call: TRBV5-1; cdr3_aa: ASSLDGTGQKLF
v_call: TRBV6-5; cdr3_aa: ASSLGGTGNTIY
v_call: TRBV11-2; cdr3_aa: ASSRLHTEAF
v_call: TRBV5-1; cdr3_aa: ASSFPDRGQNIQY
v_call: TRBV4-2; cdr3_aa: ASSQDLGGRVNTEAF
v_call: TRBV19; cdr3_aa: ASSTTLRESSYEQY
v_call: TRBV7-8; cdr3_aa: ASSLTGGSGNTIY
v_call: TRBV19; cdr3_aa: ASSTGRGSGANVLT
v_call: TRBV6-1; cdr3_aa: ASSEGGVLTYNEQF
v_call: TRBV27; cdr3_aa: ASSLGGSYEQY
v_call: TRBV4-3; cdr3_aa: ASSQDKRRGTGELF
v_call: TRBV6-6; cdr3_aa: ASSLRQLNQPQH
v_call: TRBV10-3; cdr3_aa: AIRAWASGSSSSYEQY
v_call: TRBV5-1; cdr3_aa: ASTGTAGPTDTQY
v_call: TRBV28; cdr3_aa: ASSLLAEEQF
v_call: TRBV5-4; cdr3_aa: ASSLVSGEQF
v_call: TRBV18; cdr3_aa: ASSPTSGDVNTGELF
v_call: TRBV11-3; cdr3_aa: ASSPRYTGELF
v_call: TRBV19; cdr3_aa: ASSVGLAGPYEQY
v_call: TRBV2; cdr3_aa: ASRHREGGEKLF
v_call: TRBV5-1; cdr3_aa: ASNRDQGYEQY
v_call: TRBV7-8; cdr3_aa: ASSTSAGGYGYT
v_call: TRBV2; cdr3_aa: ASSEDGGSYEQY
v_call: TRBV30; cdr3_aa: AWSVSGGVSGNTIY
v_call: TRBV27; cdr3_aa: ASSPWTSGSWADTQY
v_call: TRBV18; cdr3_aa: ASSPTGGRGNQPQH
v_call: TRBV4-2; cdr3_aa: ASSPEGLAGASPKNIQY
v_call: TRBV7-9; cdr3_aa: ASSLDSNQPQH
v_call: TRBV28; cdr3_aa: ASSLLVSEQF
v_call: TRBV5-8; cdr3_aa: ASSLRGGVTEAF
v_call: TRBV7-2; cdr3_aa: ASSSSGRAYEQY
v_call: TRBV6-5; cdr3_aa: ASSYVRDSYNEQF
v_call: TRBV4-1; cdr3_aa: ASSQEAPSAASTDTQY
v_call: TRBV27; cdr3_aa: ASSKTSATYEQY
v_call: TRBV14; cdr3_aa: ASSQEQGLAGDNEQF
v_call: TRBV5-1; cdr3_aa: ASSLNREQPQH
v_call: TRBV28; cdr3_aa: ASSKNRDRARSGYT
v_call: TRBV27; cdr3_aa: ASSLAETQY
v_call: TRBV27; cdr3_aa: ASSVDWISSYEQY
v_call: TRBV15; cdr3_aa: ATSRDPQTGTSRTTLSYEQY
v_call: TRBV6-5; cdr3_aa: ATAPGGVYEQY
v_call: TRBV9; cdr3_aa: ASSVGLGYGYT
v_call: TRBV7-2; cdr3_aa: ASSLVAGHEQF
v_call: TRBV5-1; cdr3_aa: ASSAVVAGEGEQY
v_call: TRBV7-9; cdr3_aa: ASSLSPDQPQH
v_call: TRBV27; cdr3_aa: ASSLFGGGRNQPQH
v_call: TRBV27; cdr3_aa: ASSRGPPSNSPLH
v_call: TRBV19; cdr3_aa: ASSVQGATYEQY